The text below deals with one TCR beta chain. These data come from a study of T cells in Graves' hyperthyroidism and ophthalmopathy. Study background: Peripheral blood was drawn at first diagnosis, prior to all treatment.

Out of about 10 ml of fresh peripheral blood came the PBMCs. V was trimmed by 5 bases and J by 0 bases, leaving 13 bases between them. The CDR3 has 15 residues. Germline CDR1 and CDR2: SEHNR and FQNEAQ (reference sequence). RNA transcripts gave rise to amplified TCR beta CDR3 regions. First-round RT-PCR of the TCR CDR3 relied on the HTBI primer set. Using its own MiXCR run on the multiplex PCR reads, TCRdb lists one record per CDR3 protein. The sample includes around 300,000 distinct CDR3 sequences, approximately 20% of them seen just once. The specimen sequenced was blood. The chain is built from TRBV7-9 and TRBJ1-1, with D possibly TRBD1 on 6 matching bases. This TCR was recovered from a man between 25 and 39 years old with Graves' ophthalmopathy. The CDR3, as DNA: TGTGCCAGCAGCATACCTCAGGGGTTGAACACTGAAGCTTTCTTT. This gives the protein CASSIPQGLNTEAFF.